Included here is one T cell receptor beta chain sequence, with context. Its antigen is not known. This CDR3 contains 12 residues. V was clipped by 10 bases and J by 2 bases, with 11 bases between them. In germline, CDR1 is LNHDA, CDR2 SQIVND (reference sequence). These data come from a study of T cell responses to AZD1222 COVID-19 vaccine. Overall study results and limits: When two AZD1222 doses had been given, Spike-specific TCR breadth and depth rose. Across spike, vaccine-associated CD4 TCRs were found, dominant at 160-218 and 743-854.

The data were produced by immunoSEQ multiplex PCR, yet TCRdb's version contains in-frame clones alone and is incomplete. The repertoire includes around 270,000 clones, 94% of them detected once, and roughly 0.6% sits in the top ten. This receptor was taken from an adult who received the AZD1222 COVID-19 vaccine. J is TRBJ1-2 and V is TRBV19; D might be TRBD1 (5 bases). This sample comprised peripheral blood, obtained 28 days after the second AZD1222 dose. This chain's CDR3 is CATAGENYGYTF. The CDR3, as DNA: TGTGCCACCGCGGGGGAGAACTATGGCTACACCTTC. Filled out from reference TRBV19 and TRBJ1-2, the complete variable domain reads DGGITQSPKYLFRKEGQNVTLSCEQNLNHDAMYWYRQDPGQGLRLIYYSQIVNDFQKGDIAEGYSVSREKKESFPLTVTSAQKNPTAFYLCATAGENYGYTFGSGTRLTVV.